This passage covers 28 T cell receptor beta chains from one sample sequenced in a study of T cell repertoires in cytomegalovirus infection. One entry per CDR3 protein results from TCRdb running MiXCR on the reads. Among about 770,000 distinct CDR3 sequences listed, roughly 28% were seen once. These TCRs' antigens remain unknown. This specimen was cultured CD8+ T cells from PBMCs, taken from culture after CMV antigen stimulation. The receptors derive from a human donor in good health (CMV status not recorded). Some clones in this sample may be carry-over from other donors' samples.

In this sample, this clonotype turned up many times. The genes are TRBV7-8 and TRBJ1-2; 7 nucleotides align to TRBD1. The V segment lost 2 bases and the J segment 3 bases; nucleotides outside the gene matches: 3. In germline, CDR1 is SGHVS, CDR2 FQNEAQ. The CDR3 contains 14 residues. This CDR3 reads CASSLRQGYYGYTF. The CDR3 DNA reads TGTGCCAGCAGCTTACGACAGGGCTACTATGGCTACACCTTC.

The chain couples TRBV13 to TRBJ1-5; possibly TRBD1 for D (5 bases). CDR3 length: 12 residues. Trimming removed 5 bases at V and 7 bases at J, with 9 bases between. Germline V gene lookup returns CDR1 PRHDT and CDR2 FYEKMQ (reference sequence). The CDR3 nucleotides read TGTGCCAGCAGCGCTCAGGGCCAGCCCCAGCATTTT. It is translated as CASSAQGQPQHF.

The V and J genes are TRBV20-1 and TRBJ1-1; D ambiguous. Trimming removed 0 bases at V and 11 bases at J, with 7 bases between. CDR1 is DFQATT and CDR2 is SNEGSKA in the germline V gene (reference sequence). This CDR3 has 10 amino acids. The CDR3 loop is CSAREVFAFF. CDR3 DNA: TGCAGTGCTAGAGAAGTGTTTGCTTTCTTT.

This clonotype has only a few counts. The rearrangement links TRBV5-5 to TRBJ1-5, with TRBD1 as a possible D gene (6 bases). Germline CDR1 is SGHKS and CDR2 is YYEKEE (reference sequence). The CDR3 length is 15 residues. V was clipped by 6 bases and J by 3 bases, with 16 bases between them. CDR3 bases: TGTGCCAGCACCCACGGGGGCGCGATCAATCAGCCCCAGCATTTT. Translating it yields CASTHGGAINQPQHF.

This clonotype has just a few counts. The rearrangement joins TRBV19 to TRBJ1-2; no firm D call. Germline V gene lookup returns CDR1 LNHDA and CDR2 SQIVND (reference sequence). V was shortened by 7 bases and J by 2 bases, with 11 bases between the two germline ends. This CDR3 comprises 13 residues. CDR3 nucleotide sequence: TGTGCCAGTATCGGGAGCCTGAACTATGGCTACACCTTC. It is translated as CASIGSLNYGYTF.

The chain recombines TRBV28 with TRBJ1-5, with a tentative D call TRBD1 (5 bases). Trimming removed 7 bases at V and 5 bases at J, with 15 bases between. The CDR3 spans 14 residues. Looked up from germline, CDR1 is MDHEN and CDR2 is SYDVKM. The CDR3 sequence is CASNQRGRDQPQHF. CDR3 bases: TGTGCCAGCAATCAGAGGGGAAGGGATCAGCCCCAGCATTTT. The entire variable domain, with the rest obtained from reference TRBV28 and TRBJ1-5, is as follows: DVKVTQSSRYLVKRTGEKVFLECVQDMDHENMFWYRQDPGLGLRLIYFSYDVKMKEKGDIPEGYSVSREKKERFSLILESASTNQTSMYLCASNQRGRDQPQHFGDGTRLSIL.

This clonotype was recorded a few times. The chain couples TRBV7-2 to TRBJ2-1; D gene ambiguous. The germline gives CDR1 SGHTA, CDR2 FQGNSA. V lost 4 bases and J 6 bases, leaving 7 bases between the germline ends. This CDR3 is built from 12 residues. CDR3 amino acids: CASSSKGNEQFF. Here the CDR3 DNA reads TGTGCCAGCAGCTCCAAAGGCAATGAGCAGTTCTTC.

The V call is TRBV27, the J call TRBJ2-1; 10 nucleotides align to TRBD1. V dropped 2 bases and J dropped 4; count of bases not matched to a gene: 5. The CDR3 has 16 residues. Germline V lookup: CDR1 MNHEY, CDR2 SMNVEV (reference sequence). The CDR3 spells CASSLPDRGPYNEQFF. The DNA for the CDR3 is TGTGCCAGCAGTTTACCCGACAGGGGGCCGTACAATGAGCAGTTCTTC.

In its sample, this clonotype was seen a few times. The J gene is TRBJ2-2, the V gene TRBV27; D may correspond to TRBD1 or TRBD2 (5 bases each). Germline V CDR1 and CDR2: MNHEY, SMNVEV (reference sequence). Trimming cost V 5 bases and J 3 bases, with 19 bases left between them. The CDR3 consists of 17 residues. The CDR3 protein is CASSPSVGDSDTGELFF. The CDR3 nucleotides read TGTGCCAGCAGTCCGTCGGTGGGGGATTCGGACACCGGGGAGCTGTTTTTT.

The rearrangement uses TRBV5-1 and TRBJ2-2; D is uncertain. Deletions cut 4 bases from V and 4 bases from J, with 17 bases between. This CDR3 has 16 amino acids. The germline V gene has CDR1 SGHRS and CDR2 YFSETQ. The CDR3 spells CASSPVSRVGTGELFF. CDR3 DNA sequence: TGCGCCAGCAGCCCAGTCAGTAGGGTTGGCACCGGGGAGCTGTTTTTT.

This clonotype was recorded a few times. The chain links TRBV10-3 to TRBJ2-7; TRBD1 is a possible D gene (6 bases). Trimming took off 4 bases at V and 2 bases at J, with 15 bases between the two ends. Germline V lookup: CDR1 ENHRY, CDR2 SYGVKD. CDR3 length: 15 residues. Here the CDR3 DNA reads TGTGCCATCAGTGGCCGACAGGACGCACCCTACGAGCAGTACGTC. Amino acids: CAISGRQDAPYEQYV.

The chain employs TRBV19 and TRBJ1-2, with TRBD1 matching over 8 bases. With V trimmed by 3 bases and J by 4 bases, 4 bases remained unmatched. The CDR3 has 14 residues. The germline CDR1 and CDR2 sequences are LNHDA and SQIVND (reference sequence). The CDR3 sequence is CASSIPDRAYGYTF. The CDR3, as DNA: TGTGCCAGTAGTATCCCGGACAGGGCCTATGGCTACACCTTC. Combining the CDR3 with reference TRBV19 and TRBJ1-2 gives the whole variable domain DGGITQSPKYLFRKEGQNVTLSCEQNLNHDAMYWYRQDPGQGLRLIYYSQIVNDFQKGDIAEGYSVSREKKESFPLTVTSAQKNPTAFYLCASSIPDRAYGYTFGSGTRLTVV.

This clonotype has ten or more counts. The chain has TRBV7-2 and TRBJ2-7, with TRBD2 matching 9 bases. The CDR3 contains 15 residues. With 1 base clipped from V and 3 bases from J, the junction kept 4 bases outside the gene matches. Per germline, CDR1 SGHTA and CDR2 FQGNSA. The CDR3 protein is CASSLGAGGYYEQYV. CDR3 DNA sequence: TGTGCCAGCAGCTTAGGAGCGGGGGGATACTACGAGCAGTACGTC.

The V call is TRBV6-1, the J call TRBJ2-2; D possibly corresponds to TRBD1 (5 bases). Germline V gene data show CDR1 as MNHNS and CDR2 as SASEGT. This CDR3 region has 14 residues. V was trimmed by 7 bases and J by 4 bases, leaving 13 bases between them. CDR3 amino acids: CASTPTGATGELFF. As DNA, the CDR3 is TGTGCCAGCACACCAACAGGAGCCACCGGGGAGCTGTTTTTT.

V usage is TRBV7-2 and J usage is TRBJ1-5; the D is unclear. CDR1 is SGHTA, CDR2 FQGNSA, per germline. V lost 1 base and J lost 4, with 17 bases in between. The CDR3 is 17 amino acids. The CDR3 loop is CASSLVSGNRRNQPQHF. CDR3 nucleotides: TGTGCCAGCAGCTTAGTATCGGGGAATAGGCGTAATCAGCCCCAGCATTTT.

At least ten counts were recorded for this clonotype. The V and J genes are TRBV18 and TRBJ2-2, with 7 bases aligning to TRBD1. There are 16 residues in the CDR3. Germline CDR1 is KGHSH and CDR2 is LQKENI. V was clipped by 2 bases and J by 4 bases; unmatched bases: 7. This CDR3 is CASSPSGTASTGELFF. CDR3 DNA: TGTGCCAGCTCACCATCAGGGACAGCAAGCACCGGGGAGCTGTTTTTT.

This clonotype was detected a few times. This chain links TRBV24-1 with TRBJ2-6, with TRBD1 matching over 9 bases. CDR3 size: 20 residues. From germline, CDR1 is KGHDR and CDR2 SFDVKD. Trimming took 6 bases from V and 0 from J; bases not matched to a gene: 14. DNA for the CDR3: TGTGCCACCAGTTCCCGGGACAGGGAGCCTACTTTCTCTGGGGCCAACGTCCTGACTTTC. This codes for CATSSRDREPTFSGANVLTF.

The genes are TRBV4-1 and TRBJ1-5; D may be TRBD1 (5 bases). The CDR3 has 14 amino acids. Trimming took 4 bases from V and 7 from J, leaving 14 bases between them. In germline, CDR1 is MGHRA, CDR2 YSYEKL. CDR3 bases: TGCGCCAGCAGCCCAAGTGGGGGTTTACAGCCCCAGCATTTT. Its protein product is CASSPSGGLQPQHF.

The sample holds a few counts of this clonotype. The CDR3 spells CASSELSWTAQETQYF. For the CDR3, the DNA is TGTGCCAGCAGTGAACTTTCCTGGACGGCCCAAGAGACCCAGTACTTC. The chain uses TRBV2 and TRBJ2-5; no definite D call. CDR1 and CDR2 from the germline V gene are SNHLY and FYNNEI. The V end lost 2 bases, the J end lost 1 base, and 14 bases lay between the germline ends. The CDR3 has 16 amino acids.

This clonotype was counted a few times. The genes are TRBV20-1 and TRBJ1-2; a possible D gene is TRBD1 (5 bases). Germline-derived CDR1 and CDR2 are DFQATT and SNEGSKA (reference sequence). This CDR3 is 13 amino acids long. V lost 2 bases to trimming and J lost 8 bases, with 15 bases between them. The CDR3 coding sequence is TGCAGTGCTAGACCGGGACTCCCCGACGGCTACACCTTC. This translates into CSARPGLPDGYTF.

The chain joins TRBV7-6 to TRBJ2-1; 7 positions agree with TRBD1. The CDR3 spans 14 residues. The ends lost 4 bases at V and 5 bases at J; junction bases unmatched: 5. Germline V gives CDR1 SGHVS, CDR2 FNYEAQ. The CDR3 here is CASSWEGGNNEQFF. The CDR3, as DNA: TGTGCCAGCAGCTGGGAAGGGGGCAACAATGAGCAGTTCTTC.

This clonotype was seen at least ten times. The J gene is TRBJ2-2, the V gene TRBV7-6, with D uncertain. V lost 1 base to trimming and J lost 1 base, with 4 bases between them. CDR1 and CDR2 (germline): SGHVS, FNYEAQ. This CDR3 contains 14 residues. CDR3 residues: CASSLGQNTGELFF. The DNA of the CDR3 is TGTGCCAGCAGCTTAGGACAGAACACCGGGGAGCTGTTTTTT. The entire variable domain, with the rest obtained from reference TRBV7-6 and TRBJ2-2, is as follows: GAGVSQSPRYKVTKRGQDVALRCDPISGHVSLYWYRQALGQGPEFLTYFNYEAQQDKSGLPNDRFSAERPEGSISTLTIQRTEQRDSAMYRCASSLGQNTGELFFGEGSRLTVL.

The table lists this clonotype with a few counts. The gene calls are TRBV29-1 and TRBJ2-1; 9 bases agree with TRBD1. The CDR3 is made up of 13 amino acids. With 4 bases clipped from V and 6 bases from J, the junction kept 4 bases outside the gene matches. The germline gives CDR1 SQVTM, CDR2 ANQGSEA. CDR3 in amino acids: CSVAGQGGNEQFF. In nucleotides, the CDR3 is TGCAGCGTTGCGGGACAGGGAGGCAATGAGCAGTTCTTC.

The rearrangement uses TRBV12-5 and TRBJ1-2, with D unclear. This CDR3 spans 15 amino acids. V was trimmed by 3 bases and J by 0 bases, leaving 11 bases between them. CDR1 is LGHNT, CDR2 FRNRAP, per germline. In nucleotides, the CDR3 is TGTGCTAGTGGTTTTGAACTTTCATCTAACTATGGCTACACCTTC. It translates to CASGFELSSNYGYTF.

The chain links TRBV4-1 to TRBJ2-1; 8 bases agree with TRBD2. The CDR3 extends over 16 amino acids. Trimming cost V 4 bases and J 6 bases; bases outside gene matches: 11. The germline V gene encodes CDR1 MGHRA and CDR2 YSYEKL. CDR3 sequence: CASSPPRAGARNEQFF. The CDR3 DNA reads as TGCGCCAGCAGCCCTCCTAGAGCGGGGGCTCGCAATGAGCAGTTCTTC.

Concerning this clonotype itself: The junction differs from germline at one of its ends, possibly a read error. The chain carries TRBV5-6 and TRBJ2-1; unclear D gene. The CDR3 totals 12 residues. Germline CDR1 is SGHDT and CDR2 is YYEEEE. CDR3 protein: CASSLGARPNTF. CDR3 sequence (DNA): TGTGCCAGCAGCTTGGGGGCCAGGCCGAATACCTTC.

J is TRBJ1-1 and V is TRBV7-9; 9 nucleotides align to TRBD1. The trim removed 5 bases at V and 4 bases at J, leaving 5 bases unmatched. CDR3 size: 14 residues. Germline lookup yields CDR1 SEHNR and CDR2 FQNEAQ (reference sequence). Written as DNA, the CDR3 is TGTGCCAGCAGCACACCGGGACAGGGCACTGAAGCTTTCTTT. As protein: CASSTPGQGTEAFF.

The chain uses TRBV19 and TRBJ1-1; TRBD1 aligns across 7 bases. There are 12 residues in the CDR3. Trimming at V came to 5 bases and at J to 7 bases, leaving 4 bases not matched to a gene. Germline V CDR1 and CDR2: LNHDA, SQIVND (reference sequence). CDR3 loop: CASSPTGNEAFF. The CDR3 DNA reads TGTGCCAGTAGTCCGACAGGGAATGAAGCTTTCTTT.